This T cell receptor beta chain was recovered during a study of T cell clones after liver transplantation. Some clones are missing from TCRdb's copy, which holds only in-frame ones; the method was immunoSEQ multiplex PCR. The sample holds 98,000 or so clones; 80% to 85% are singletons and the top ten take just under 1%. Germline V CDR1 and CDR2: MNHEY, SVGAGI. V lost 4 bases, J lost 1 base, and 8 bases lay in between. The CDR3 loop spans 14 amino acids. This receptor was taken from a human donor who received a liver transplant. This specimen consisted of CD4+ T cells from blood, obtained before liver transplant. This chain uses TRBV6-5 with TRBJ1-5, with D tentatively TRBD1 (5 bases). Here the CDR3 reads CASSLDRSNQPQHF. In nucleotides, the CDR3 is TGTGCCAGCAGTTTAGACAGAAGCAATCAGCCCCAGCATTTT.